This passage covers 17 T cell receptor beta chains from one sample sequenced in a study of shared clonotypes between healthy human individuals. Clones were sequenced by immunoSEQ multiplex PCR, and TCRdb holds only the in-frame ones, with some missing. This sample carries more than 2 million clones, approximately 94% of them seen once, and the ten largest clones take about 0.13%. What was sequenced was naive CD4+ T cells sorted from blood. Stated subset: CD45RA+ positively selected. These TCRs come from a man younger than 35 in good health.

This chain connects TRBV28 to TRBJ1-3, with unresolved D. The CDR3 contains 13 residues. CDR1 is MDHEN, CDR2 SYDVKM, per germline. V lost 7 bases, J lost 4 bases, and 11 bases lay in between. The CDR3 sequence is CASNPRPGNTIYF. DNA for the CDR3: TGTGCCAGCAACCCCAGGCCGGGAAACACCATATATTTT.

This chain joins TRBV5-1 and TRBJ1-2; 8 bases are a match to TRBD1. V lost 2 bases, J lost 2 bases, and 8 bases stayed unmatched. There are 16 residues in the CDR3. Looked up from germline, CDR1 is SGHRS and CDR2 is YFSETQ. The DNA for the CDR3 is TGCGCCAGCAGCTTTAACGGACAGGGTTCGAACTATGGCTACACCTTC. The encoded protein is CASSFNGQGSNYGYTF.

The chain carries TRBV7-9 and TRBJ2-1; possibly TRBD1 for D (6 bases). Germline loops: CDR1 SEHNR, CDR2 FQNEAQ (reference sequence). The V end was cut by 5 bases, the J end by 8 bases, with 10 bases between. CDR3 size: 12 residues. CDR3 loop: CASSEQGYEQFF. CDR3 sequence (DNA): TGTGCCAGCAGCGAACAGGGCTATGAGCAGTTCTTC.

This chain joins TRBV9 and TRBJ2-7, with D unresolved. CDR1 and CDR2 (germline): SGDLS, YYNGEE. V was trimmed by 0 bases and J by 5 bases, leaving 12 bases between them. The CDR3 spans 14 residues. CDR3: CASSVDPRRDEQYF. The CDR3 coding sequence is TGTGCCAGCAGCGTAGACCCTAGAAGGGACGAGCAGTACTTC.

This chain connects TRBV18 to TRBJ2-1; tentative D call: TRBD2 (6 bases). The CDR3 has 17 residues. Germline CDR1 KGHSH, CDR2 LQKENI. Between the trimmed V and J ends, which lost 0 bases and 4 bases, there was a span of 16 bases. CDR3 nucleotides: TGTGCCAGCTCACCACCTGGGGCGGGGTTTGGGTACAATGAGCAGTTCTTC. Protein sequence: CASSPPGAGFGYNEQFF. The entire variable domain, with the rest obtained from reference TRBV18 and TRBJ2-1, is as follows: NAGVMQNPRHLVRRRGQEARLRCSPMKGHSHVYWYRQLPEEGLKFMVYLQKENIIDESGMPKERFSAEFPKEGPSILRIQQVVRGDSAAYFCASSPPGAGFGYNEQFFGPGTRLTVL.

The chain carries TRBV6-1 and TRBJ1-2; D gene uncertain. Deletions cut 0 bases from V and 3 bases from J, with 8 bases between. Germline V CDR1 and CDR2: MNHNS, SASEGT. The CDR3 is made up of 14 amino acids. In DNA form, the CDR3 reads TGTGCCAGCAGTGAAGCAGCCGTGGACTATGGCTACACCTTC. The encoded protein is CASSEAAVDYGYTF.

V usage is TRBV5-4 and J usage is TRBJ1-6; 7 bases are shared with TRBD1. Germline loops: CDR1 SGHNT, CDR2 YYREEE (reference sequence). The CDR3 spans 15 residues. V was pared by 4 bases and J by 12 bases, with 13 bases of the junction left unmatched. CDR3 DNA sequence: TGTGCCAGCAGCACTGGCCGGGGGACAGCCGAACCCCTCCACTTT. Protein sequence: CASSTGRGTAEPLHF.

The chain carries TRBV10-2 and TRBJ2-2, with a weak D call TRBD1 (6 bases). Germline lookup yields CDR1 WSHSY and CDR2 SAAADI. V was pared by 8 bases and J by 6 bases, with 16 bases between. The CDR3 spans 14 residues. Here the CDR3 DNA reads TGCGCCAGCGGCTTGGGGGCGCGGGCCGGGGAGCTGTTTTTT. Protein: CASGLGARAGELFF.

The V call is TRBV9, the J call TRBJ1-2; D gene ambiguous. Between the trimmed V and J ends, which lost 2 bases and 4 bases, there was a span of 9 bases. The CDR3 is 13 amino acids. CDR1 is SGDLS and CDR2 is YYNGEE in the germline V gene. CDR3 DNA: TGTGCCAGCAGCGTCGGGCAGCTCTATGGCTACACCTTC. Translating gives CASSVGQLYGYTF.

V and J are TRBV5-1 and TRBJ2-7; D is undetermined. The CDR3 is 14 amino acids. Germline V gene data show CDR1 as SGHRS and CDR2 as YFSETQ. V lost 0 bases, J lost 3 bases, and 10 bases lay in between. This CDR3 reads CASSLGQPGYEQYF. In nucleotides, the CDR3 is TGCGCCAGCAGCTTGGGGCAGCCGGGCTACGAGCAGTACTTC.

The V gene is TRBV7-2, the J gene TRBJ2-7, with D perhaps given as TRBD1 or TRBD2 (5 bases each). Trimming removed 3 bases at V and 3 bases at J, with 12 bases between. This CDR3 is 14 amino acids long. Germline CDR1 SGHTA, CDR2 FQGNSA. CDR3: CASSFWGSDYEQYF. CDR3 bases: TGTGCCAGCAGCTTCTGGGGGTCGGACTACGAGCAGTACTTC. Full variable domain (rest looked up from reference TRBV7-2 and TRBJ2-7): GAGVSQSPSNKVTEKGKDVELRCDPISGHTALYWYRQSLGQGLEFLIYFQGNSAPDKSGLPSDRFSAERTGGSVSTLTIQRTQQEDSAVYLCASSFWGSDYEQYFGPGTRLTVT.

The chain joins TRBV29-1 to TRBJ1-6; 9 nucleotides agree with TRBD1. Losses at the gene ends were 7 bases for V and 7 bases for J; bases not matched to a gene: 11. This CDR3 is built from 15 residues. Germline CDR1 SQVTM, CDR2 ANQGSEA. The chain's CDR3 is CSARTGATGNSPLHF. The DNA of the CDR3 is TGCAGCGCACGGACAGGGGCGACTGGGAATTCACCCCTCCACTTT.

The rearrangement joins TRBV5-1 to TRBJ2-1; D not resolved. The CDR3 totals 15 residues. Germline CDR1 SGHRS, CDR2 YFSETQ. The V end lost 0 bases, the J end lost 2 bases, and 9 bases lay between the germline ends. The CDR3 is CASSLAGSTYNEQFF. The CDR3 region has the DNA TGCGCCAGCAGCTTGGCCGGCAGCACCTACAATGAGCAGTTCTTC.

As regards this clone: Different DNA sequences within this sample yield the same CDR3. The chain couples TRBV7-6 to TRBJ2-5; possible D gene TRBD1, 6 bases. This CDR3 comprises 13 residues. Germline CDR1 reads SGHVS; CDR2 reads FNYEAQ. The ends were cut back, 1 base at V and 4 bases at J, with 7 bases in the middle. The CDR3 nucleotides are TGTGCCAGCAGCTTAGGGGGGCTAGAGACCCAGTACTTC. This sequence encodes CASSLGGLETQYF.

The chain joins TRBV4-1 to TRBJ1-5; TRBD1 might be the D (5 bases). The CDR3 length is 15 residues. CDR1 is MGHRA, CDR2 YSYEKL, per germline. V was shortened by 2 bases and J by 4 bases, with 12 bases between the two germline ends. The CDR3 DNA is TGCGCCAGCAGCCAATTGGTGGGGGGTAATCAGCCCCAGCATTTT. It yields the protein CASSQLVGGNQPQHF.

The chain couples TRBV19 to TRBJ2-7; a possible D gene is TRBD2 (6 bases). The CDR3 sequence is 11 residues long. The germline V gene encodes CDR1 LNHDA and CDR2 SQIVND (reference sequence). Trimming pared 9 bases from V and 7 bases from J, leaving 13 bases between. The CDR3 here is CASGTWSEQYF. The CDR3, as DNA: TGTGCCAGCGGGACTTGGAGTGAGCAGTACTTC.

This sequence joins TRBV2 and TRBJ2-5; D not certain. Germline CDR1 SNHLY, CDR2 FYNNEI. This CDR3 has 15 residues. The V gene lost 3 bases and the J gene lost 5 bases, with 16 bases spanning the gap. The CDR3 loop is CASSDESGHGETQYF. CDR3 sequence (DNA): TGTGCCAGCAGTGACGAATCGGGCCATGGCGAGACCCAGTACTTC.